The entry that follows covers one T cell receptor beta chain sequence. This clonotype has a handful of counts. Its binding antigen is unknown. No base quality values were provided; no much bigger clone lies one nucleotide off. This entry belongs to a study of T-cell reconstitution after alpha-beta-depleted transplantation in children (dated by TCRdb to between 2015 and 2016). In terms of the full investigation: T-cell immune reconstitution after TCRalphabeta/CD19-depleted allogeneic hematopoietic cell transplantation in children was quantitatively tracked in the study by means of TCR repertoire profiling.

The sample's treatment or condition label, in plain terms: allogeneic hematopoietic cell transplantation with graft depleted of TCRalphabeta T cells and CD19 B cells. The children who served as transplant recipients had been given grafts of TCRalphabeta/CD19-depleted allogeneic hematopoietic cells. Results and caveats for the whole study, not just this receptor: Over subsequent months, a decline in hyperexpanded clone frequencies was noted, and after one year, T-cell counts and TCRbeta diversity were mostly ascribed to newly produced T cells. In some patients, the high TCRbeta diversity seen at day 60 was put down to recipient T cells and intrathymic progenitors that had survived conditioning. The apparently early alphabetaT-cell count recovery about two months after transplant was reportedly dependent on only several hundred rapidly expanded clones derived from non-depleted graft cells.

There are 14 amino acids in the CDR3, from cysteine to phenylalanine inclusive. Solely the CDR3 DNA is kept, with 42 bases framed from the first base. V lost 0 bases and J lost 6 bases, and the count of bases not matched to a germline gene is 5. Reading the germline V gene gives CDR1 SGHRS and CDR2 YFSETQ. The library was built by means of PCR. The data were produced on an Illumina HiSeq 2500. Molecular barcoding was employed in the preparation of TCR libraries, with unique molecular identifiers being used to normalize TCRbeta repertoire quantification. The raw public reads went through TCRdb reprocessing: fastp at Q25, MiXCR clone calling, in-frame beta chains kept. Here each entry gathers all rows of one CDR3 protein and keeps the most common genes and DNA. This sample lists 98,000 or so distinct CDR3 sequences; less than 25% were detected once. The ten largest make up about a fifth of the sample.

The sequence links TRBV5-1 to TRBJ2-7; TRBD1 fits 8 bases in the junction. The source material was PBMCs, sampled before TCRalphabeta/CD19-depleted stem cell transplant. The clonotype was recovered from a boy aged 2-9 years with acute lymphoblastic leukemia, due to receive a stem cell transplant. The DNA reads TGCGCCAGCAGCTTGGTACAGGGGGTCTTCGAGCAGTACTTC. It specifies CASSLVQGVFEQYF.